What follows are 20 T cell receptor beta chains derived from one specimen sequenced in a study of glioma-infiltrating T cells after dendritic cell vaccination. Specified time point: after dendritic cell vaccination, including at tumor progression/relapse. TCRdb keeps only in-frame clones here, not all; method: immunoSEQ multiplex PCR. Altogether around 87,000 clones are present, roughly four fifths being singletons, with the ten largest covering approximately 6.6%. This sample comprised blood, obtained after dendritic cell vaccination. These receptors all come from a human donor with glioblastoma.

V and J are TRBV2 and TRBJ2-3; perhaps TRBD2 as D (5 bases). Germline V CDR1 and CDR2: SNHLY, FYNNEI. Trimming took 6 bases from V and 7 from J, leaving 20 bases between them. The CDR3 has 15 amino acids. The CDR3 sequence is CASRDWTRAGNTQYF. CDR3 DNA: TGTGCCAGCAGGGACTGGACCCGCGCGGGTAATACGCAGTATTTT.

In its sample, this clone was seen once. CDR3 sequence reads: CASSLGTGNYEQYF. In DNA form, the CDR3 reads TGTGCCAGCAGTCTCGGGACAGGGAACTACGAGCAGTACTTC. The V gene is TRBV6-5, the J gene TRBJ2-7; TRBD1 matches at 9 bases. V was clipped by 5 bases and J by 3 bases; unmatched bases: 5. This CDR3 has 14 residues. Germline CDR1 and CDR2: MNHEY and SVGAGI.

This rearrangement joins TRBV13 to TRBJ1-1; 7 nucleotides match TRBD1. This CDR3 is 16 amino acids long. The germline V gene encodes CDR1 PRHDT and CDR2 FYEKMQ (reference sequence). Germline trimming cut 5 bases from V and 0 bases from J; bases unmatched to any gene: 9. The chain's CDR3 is CASSLRTGAMNTEAFF. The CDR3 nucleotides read TGTGCCAGCAGCCTACGGACAGGTGCCATGAACACTGAAGCTTTCTTT.

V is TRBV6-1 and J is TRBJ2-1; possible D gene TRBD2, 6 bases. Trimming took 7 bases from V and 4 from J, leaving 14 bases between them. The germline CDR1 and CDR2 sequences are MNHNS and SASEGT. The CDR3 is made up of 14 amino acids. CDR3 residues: CASILGTRYNEQFF. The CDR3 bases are TGTGCCAGCATTCTTGGGACTCGATACAATGAGCAGTTCTTC.

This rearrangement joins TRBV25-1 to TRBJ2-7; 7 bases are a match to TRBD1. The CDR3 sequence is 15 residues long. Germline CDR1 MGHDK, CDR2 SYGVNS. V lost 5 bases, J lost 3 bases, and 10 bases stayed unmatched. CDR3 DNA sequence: TGTGCCAGCAGTTCTCCCCGGGACAGCAACTACGAGCAGTACTTC. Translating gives CASSSPRDSNYEQYF.

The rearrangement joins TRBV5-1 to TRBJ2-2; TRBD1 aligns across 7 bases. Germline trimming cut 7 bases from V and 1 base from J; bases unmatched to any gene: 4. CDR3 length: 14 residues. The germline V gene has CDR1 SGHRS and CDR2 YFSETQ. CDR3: CASYRGENTGELFF. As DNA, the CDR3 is TGCGCCAGCTACAGGGGAGAGAACACCGGGGAGCTGTTTTTT.

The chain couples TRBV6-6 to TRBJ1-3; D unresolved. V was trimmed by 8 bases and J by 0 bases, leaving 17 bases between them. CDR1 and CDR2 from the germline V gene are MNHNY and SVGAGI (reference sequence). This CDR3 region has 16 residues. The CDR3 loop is CASRSSGGSSGNTIYF. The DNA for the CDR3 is TGTGCCAGCCGATCGTCAGGAGGCAGCTCTGGAAACACCATATATTTT.

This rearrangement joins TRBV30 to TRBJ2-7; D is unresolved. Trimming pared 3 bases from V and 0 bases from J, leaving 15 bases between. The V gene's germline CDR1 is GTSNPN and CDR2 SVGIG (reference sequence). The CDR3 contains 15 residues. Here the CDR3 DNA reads TGTGCCTGGAGCTCCCCCTCGGGTCTCTCCTACGAGCAGTACTTC. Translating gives CAWSSPSGLSYEQYF.

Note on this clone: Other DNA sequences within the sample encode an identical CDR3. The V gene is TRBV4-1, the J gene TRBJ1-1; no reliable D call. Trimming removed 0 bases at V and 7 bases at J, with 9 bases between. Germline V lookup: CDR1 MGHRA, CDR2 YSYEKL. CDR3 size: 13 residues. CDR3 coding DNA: TGCGCCAGCAGCCAAGATAGAAGGAGTGAAGCTTTCTTT. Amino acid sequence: CASSQDRRSEAFF.

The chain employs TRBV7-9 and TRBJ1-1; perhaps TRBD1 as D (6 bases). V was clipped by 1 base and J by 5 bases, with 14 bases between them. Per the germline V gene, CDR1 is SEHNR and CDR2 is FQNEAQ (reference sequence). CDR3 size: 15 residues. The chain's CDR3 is CASSLGAGVRTEAFF. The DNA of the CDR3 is TGTGCCAGCAGCTTAGGGGCAGGGGTGAGGACTGAAGCTTTCTTT.

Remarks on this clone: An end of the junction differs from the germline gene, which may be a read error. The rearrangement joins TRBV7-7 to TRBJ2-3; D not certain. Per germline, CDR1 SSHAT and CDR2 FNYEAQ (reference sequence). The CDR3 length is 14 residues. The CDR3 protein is CASSLGVGTDTQYF. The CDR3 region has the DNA TGTGCTAGCAGCTTAGGAGTCGGCACAGATACGCAGTATTTT. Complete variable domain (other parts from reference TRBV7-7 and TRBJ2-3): GAGVSQSPRYKVTKRGQDVTLRCDPISSHATLYWYQQALGQGPEFLTYFNYEAQPDKSGLPSDRFSAERPEGSISTLTIQRTEQRDSAMYRCASSLGVGTDTQYFGPGTRLTVL.

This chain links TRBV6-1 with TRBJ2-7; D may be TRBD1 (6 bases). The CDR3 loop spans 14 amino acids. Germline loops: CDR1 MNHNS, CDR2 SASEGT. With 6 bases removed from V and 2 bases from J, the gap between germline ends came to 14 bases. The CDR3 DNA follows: TGTGCCAGCAGGAACAGACAGGCGACCTACGAGCAGTACTTC. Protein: CASRNRQATYEQYF.

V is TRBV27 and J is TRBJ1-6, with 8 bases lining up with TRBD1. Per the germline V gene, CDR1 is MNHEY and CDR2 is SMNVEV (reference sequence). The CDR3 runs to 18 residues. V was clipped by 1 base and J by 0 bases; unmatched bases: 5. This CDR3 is CASSLFGQGSSYNSPLHF. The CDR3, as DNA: TGTGCCAGCAGTTTATTCGGACAGGGAAGCTCCTATAATTCACCCCTCCACTTT.

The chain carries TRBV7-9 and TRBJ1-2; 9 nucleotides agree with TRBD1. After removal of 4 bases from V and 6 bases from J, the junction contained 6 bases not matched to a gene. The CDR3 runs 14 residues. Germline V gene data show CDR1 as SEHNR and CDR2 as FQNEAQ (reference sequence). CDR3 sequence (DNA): TGTGCCAGCAGCTCCGGGACAGGGCGGGATGGCTACACCTTC. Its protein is CASSSGTGRDGYTF. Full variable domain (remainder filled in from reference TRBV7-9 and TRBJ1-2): DTGVSQNPRHKITKRGQNVTFRCDPISEHNRLYWYRQTLGQGPEFLTYFQNEAQLEKSRLLSDRFSAERPKGSFSTLEIQRTEQGDSAMYLCASSSGTGRDGYTFGSGTRLTVV.

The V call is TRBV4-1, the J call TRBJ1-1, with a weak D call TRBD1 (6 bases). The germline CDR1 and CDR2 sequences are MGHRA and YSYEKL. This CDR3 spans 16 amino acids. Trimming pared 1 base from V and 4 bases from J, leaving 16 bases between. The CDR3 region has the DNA TGCGCCAGCAGCCAAGTTTGGGACGACAGGAGCACTGAAGCTTTCTTT. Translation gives CASSQVWDDRSTEAFF.

CDR3 DNA sequence: TGTGCCAGCAGCTTAAACGACGGCGGCTACGAGCAGTACTTC. Translated: CASSLNDGGYEQYF. The chain is built from TRBV7-2 and TRBJ2-5; the D is unclear. The J call may be faulty, since TRBJ2-7 better matches the DNA end. The CDR3 contains 14 residues. Germline loops: CDR1 SGHTA, CDR2 FQGNSA.

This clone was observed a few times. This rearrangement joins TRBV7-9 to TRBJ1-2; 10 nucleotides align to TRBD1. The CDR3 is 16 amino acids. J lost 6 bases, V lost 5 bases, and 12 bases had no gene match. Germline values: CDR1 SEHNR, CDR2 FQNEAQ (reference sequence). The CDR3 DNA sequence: TGTGCCAGCAGCCTCGAAAGCTCGGGACAGGGGAATGGCTACACCTTC. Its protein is CASSLESSGQGNGYTF.

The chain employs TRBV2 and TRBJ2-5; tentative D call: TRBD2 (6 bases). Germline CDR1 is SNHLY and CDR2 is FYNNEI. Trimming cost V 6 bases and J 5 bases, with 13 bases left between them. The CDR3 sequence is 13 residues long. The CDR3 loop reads CASSGTSPETQYF. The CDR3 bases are TGTGCCAGCAGCGGTACTAGCCCGGAGACCCAGTACTTC.

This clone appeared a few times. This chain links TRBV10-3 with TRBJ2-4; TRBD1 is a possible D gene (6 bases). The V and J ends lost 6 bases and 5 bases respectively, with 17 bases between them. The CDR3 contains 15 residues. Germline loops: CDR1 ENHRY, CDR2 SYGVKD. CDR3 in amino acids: CAISPQDGQQNIQYF. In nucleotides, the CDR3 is TGTGCCATCAGCCCCCAGGACGGACAGCAAAACATTCAGTACTTC.

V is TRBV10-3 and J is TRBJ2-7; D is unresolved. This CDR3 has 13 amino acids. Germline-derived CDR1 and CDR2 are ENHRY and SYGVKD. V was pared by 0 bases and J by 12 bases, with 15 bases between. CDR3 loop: CAISESLRLSLYF. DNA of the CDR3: TGTGCCATCAGTGAGTCCCTCCGACTTAGCCTGTACTTC.